This is a list of T cell receptor beta chains from one sample in a study of T cells expressing NK-cell markers. TCRdb processed the 5' RACE reads again and assigns one entry to each CDR3 protein, with no DNA. Its table lists around 180,000 distinct CDR3 sequences. The sequencing sample was made of blood T cells: a sorted CD56 or NKG2C T cell subset, CD4+ or CD8+ T cells, or bulk PBMC T cells (not recorded which). The receptor set was obtained from a man aged 18-69 years in good health. CDR3s include the opening cysteine and the closing phenylalanine or tryptophan. Fields, in order: V gene, J gene, CDR3 protein.

v_call: TRBV19
j_call: TRBJ2-5
cdr3_aa: CASSIWGLAGQETQYF

v_call: TRBV4-2
j_call: TRBJ2-1
cdr3_aa: CASSQTQRGGNNEQFF

v_call: TRBV15
j_call: TRBJ1-6
cdr3_aa: CATSPRGGAPLHF

v_call: TRBV3-1
j_call: TRBJ2-2
cdr3_aa: CASSPQGRTGELFF

v_call: TRBV12-5
j_call: TRBJ2-7
cdr3_aa: CASGLALEYEQYF

v_call: TRBV9
j_call: TRBJ1-1
cdr3_aa: CASSVASTDEAFF

v_call: TRBV2
j_call: TRBJ2-7
cdr3_aa: CASSEKLQGGENGQYF

v_call: TRBV11-2
j_call: TRBJ2-5
cdr3_aa: CASSSRTGAGETQYF

v_call: TRBV5-5
j_call: TRBJ1-5
cdr3_aa: CASRLEAGGNQPQHF

v_call: TRBV19
j_call: TRBJ2-7
cdr3_aa: CASSKQGTEQYF

v_call: TRBV2
j_call: TRBJ2-7
cdr3_aa: CASSRTSGLPSYEQYF

v_call: TRBV20-1
j_call: TRBJ1-3
cdr3_aa: CSAQVNGNTIYF

v_call: TRBV19
j_call: TRBJ1-1
cdr3_aa: CASSQRTNTEAFF

v_call: TRBV6-1
j_call: TRBJ2-7
cdr3_aa: CASSLSGGVYEQYF

v_call: TRBV20-1
j_call: TRBJ2-7
cdr3_aa: CSASPFTGSYEQYF

v_call: TRBV15
j_call: TRBJ2-1
cdr3_aa: CATSRPLTQSYNEQFF

v_call: TRBV7-9
j_call: TRBJ2-7
cdr3_aa: CASSLVQGGEQYF

v_call: TRBV3-1
j_call: TRBJ2-7
cdr3_aa: CASSQGVGQGLHEQYF

v_call: TRBV29-1
j_call: TRBJ2-1
cdr3_aa: CSVEDPQRQGYNEQFF

v_call: TRBV4-1
j_call: TRBJ1-1
cdr3_aa: CASAQGFSTEAFF

v_call: TRBV6-1
j_call: TRBJ1-1
cdr3_aa: CASSPGWNTEAFF

v_call: TRBV6-5
j_call: TRBJ2-2
cdr3_aa: CASSYYGGGYVTGELFF

v_call: TRBV27
j_call: TRBJ1-3
cdr3_aa: CASSTGNTIYF

v_call: TRBV19
j_call: TRBJ2-5
cdr3_aa: CASSPDRGRRTPQETQYF

v_call: TRBV5-6
j_call: TRBJ1-6
cdr3_aa: CASSLGLALLNSPLHF

v_call: TRBV19
j_call: TRBJ2-7
cdr3_aa: CASSILYTGTGIHEQYF

v_call: TRBV5-1
j_call: TRBJ2-2
cdr3_aa: CASSLGTSGNSGELFF

v_call: TRBV7-6
j_call: TRBJ2-5
cdr3_aa: CASSQRAEETQYF

v_call: TRBV10-2
j_call: TRBJ2-1
cdr3_aa: CASSELAGVWHEQFF

v_call: TRBV11-2
j_call: TRBJ1-1
cdr3_aa: CASSLELGQGSTEAFF

v_call: TRBV14
j_call: TRBJ2-1
cdr3_aa: CASSHTGTAYNEQFF

v_call: TRBV14
j_call: TRBJ2-7
cdr3_aa: CASSVSIWEQYF

v_call: TRBV9
j_call: TRBJ1-5
cdr3_aa: CASSVGMEYYSNQPQHF

v_call: TRBV27
j_call: TRBJ2-7
cdr3_aa: CASSLRAGDEYVEQYF

v_call: TRBV6-5
j_call: TRBJ2-5
cdr3_aa: CASSSITGLLGQETQYF

v_call: TRBV5-1
j_call: TRBJ2-3
cdr3_aa: CAVRGGITDTQYF

v_call: TRBV12-3/TRBV12-4
j_call: TRBJ2-7
cdr3_aa: CASSSSFSGAEQYF

v_call: TRBV13
j_call: TRBJ2-4
cdr3_aa: CASSSQLAKNIQYF

v_call: TRBV28
j_call: TRBJ1-5
cdr3_aa: CASSFLRGGNQPQHF

v_call: TRBV9
j_call: TRBJ1-6
cdr3_aa: CASSVAGDSPLHF

v_call: TRBV6-1
j_call: TRBJ1-6
cdr3_aa: CASSEEGRAYNSPLHF

v_call: TRBV20-1
j_call: TRBJ2-7
cdr3_aa: CSGDPGISYEQYF

v_call: TRBV27
j_call: TRBJ2-2
cdr3_aa: CASRLYYRGIAAGELFF

v_call: TRBV27
j_call: TRBJ2-3
cdr3_aa: CASSAVGFRPDTQYF